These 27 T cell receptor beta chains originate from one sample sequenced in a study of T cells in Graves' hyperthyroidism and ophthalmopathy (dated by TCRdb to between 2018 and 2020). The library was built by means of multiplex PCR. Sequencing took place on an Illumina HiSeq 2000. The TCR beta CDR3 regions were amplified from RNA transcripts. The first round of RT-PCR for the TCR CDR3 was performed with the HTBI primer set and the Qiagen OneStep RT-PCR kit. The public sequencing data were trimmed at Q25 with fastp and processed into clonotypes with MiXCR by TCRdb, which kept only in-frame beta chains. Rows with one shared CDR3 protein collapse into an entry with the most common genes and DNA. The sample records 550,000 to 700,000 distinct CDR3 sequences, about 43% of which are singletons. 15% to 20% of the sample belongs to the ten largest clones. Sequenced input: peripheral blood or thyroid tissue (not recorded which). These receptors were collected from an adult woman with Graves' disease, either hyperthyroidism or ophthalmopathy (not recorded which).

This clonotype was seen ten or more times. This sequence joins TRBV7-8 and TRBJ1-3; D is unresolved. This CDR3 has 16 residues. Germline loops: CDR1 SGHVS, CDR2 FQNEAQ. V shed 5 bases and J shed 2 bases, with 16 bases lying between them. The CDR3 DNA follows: TGTGCCAGCAGCCTAGGTCCAGGCCGTCCTGGAAACACCATATATTTT. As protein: CASSLGPGRPGNTIYF. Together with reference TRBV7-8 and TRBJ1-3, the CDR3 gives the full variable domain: GAGVSQSPRYKVAKRGQDVALRCDPISGHVSLFWYQQALGQGPEFLTYFQNEAQLDKSGLPSDRFFAERPEGSVSTLKIQRTQQEDSAVYLCASSLGPGRPGNTIYFGEGSWLTVV.

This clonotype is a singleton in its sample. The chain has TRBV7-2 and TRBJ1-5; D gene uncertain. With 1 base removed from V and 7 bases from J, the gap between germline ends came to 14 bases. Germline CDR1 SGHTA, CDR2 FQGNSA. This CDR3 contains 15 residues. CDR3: CASSLGGLRGQPQHF. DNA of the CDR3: TGTGCCAGCAGCTTAGGTGGACTCAGAGGACAGCCCCAGCATTTT.

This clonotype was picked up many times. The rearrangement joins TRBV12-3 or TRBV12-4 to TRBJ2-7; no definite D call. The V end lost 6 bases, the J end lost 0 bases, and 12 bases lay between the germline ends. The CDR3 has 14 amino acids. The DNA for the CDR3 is TGTGCCAGCAGGTCAACTTACCTCTCCTACGAGCAGTACTTC. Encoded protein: CASRSTYLSYEQYF.

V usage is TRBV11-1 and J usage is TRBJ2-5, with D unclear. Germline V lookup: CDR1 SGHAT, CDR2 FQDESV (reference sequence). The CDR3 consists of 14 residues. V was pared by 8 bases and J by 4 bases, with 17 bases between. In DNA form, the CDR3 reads TGTGCCAGCTTGGATCGAATAACGGGAGAGACCCAGTACTTC. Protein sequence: CASLDRITGETQYF.

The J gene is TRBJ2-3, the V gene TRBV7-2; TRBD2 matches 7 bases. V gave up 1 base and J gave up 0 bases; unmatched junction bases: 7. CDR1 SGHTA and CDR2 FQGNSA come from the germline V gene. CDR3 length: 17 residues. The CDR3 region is CASSLGAGLYSTDTQYF. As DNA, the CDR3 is TGTGCCAGCAGCTTAGGAGCGGGGCTCTATAGCACAGATACGCAGTATTTT.

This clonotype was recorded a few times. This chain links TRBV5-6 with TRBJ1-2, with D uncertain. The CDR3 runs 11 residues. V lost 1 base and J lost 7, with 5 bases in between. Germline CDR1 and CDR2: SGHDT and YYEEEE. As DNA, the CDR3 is TGTGCCAGCAGCTTGCAAGGTGGCTACACCTTC. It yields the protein CASSLQGGYTF.

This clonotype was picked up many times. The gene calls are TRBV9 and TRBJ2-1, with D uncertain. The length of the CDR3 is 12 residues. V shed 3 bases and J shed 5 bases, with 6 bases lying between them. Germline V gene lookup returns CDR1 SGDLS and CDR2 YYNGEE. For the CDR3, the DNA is TGTGCCAGCAGCGGATCCAACAATGAGCAGTTCTTC. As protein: CASSGSNNEQFF.

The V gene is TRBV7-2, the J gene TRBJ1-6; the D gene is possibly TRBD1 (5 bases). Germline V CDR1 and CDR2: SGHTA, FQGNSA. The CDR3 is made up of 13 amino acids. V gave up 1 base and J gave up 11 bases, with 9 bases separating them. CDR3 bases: TGTGCCAGCAGCTTAGGGGGGTGGCCACCCCTCCACTTT. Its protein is CASSLGGWPPLHF.

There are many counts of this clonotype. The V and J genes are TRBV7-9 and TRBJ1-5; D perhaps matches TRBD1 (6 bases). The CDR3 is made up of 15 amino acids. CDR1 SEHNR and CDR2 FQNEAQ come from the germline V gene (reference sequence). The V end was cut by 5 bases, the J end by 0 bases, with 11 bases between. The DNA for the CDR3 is TGTGCCAGCAGCGGGGACATAGATAGCAATCAGCCCCAGCATTTT. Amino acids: CASSGDIDSNQPQHF. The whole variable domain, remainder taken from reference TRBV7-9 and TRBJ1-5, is DTGVSQNPRHKITKRGQNVTFRCDPISEHNRLYWYRQTLGQGPEFLTYFQNEAQLEKSRLLSDRFSAERPKGSFSTLEIQRTEQGDSAMYLCASSGDIDSNQPQHFGDGTRLSIL.

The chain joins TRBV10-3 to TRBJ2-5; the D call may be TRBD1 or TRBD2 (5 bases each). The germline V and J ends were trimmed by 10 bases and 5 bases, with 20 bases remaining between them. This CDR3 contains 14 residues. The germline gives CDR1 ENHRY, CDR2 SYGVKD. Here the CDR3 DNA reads TGTGCCACCACCGGGACGGGGATGATGGAGACCCAGTACTTC. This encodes CATTGTGMMETQYF.

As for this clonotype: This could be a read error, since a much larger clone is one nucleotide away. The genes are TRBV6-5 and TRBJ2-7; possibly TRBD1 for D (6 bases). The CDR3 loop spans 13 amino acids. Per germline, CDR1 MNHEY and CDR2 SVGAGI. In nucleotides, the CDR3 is TGTGCCAGCACCCAGGGGATTACCTACGAGCAGTCCTTC. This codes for CASTQGITYEQSF.

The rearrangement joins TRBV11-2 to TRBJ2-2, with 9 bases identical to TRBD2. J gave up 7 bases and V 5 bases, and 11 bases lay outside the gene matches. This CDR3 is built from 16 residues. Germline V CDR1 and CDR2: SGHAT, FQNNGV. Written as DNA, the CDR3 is TGTGCCAGCAGCATGCGTTTTAGCGGGAGTCTCGGGGAGCTGTTTTTT. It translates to CASSMRFSGSLGELFF.

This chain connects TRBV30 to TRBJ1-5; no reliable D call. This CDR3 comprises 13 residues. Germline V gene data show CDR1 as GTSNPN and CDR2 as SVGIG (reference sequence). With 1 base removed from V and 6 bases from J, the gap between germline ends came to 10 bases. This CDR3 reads CAWSGDMAQPQHF. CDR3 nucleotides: TGTGCCTGGAGTGGTGACATGGCTCAGCCCCAGCATTTT.

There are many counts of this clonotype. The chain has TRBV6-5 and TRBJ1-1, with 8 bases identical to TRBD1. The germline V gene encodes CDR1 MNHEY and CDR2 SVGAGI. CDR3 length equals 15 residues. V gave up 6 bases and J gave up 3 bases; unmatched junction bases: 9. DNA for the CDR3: TGTGCCAGCAGATATGACAGGGGAGGTCACACTGAAGCTTTCTTT. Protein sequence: CASRYDRGGHTEAFF.

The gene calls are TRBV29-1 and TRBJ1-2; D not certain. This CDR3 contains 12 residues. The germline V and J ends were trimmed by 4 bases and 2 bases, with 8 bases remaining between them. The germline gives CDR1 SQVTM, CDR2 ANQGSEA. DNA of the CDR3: TGCAGCGTTGTAGCCCTCAACTATGGCTACACCTTC. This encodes CSVVALNYGYTF.

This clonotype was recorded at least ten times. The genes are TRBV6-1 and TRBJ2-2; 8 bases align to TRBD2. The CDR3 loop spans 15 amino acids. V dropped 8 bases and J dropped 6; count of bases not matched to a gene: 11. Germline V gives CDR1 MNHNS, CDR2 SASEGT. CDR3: CASYAGRRGAGELFF. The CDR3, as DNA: TGTGCCAGCTACGCGGGAAGGCGGGGGGCCGGGGAGCTGTTTTTT.

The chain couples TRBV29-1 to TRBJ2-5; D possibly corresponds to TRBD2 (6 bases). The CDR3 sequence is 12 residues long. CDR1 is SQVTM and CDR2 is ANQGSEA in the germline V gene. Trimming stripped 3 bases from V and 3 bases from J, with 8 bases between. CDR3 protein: CSVDGEEETQYF. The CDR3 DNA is TGCAGCGTTGATGGGGAGGAAGAGACCCAGTACTTC.

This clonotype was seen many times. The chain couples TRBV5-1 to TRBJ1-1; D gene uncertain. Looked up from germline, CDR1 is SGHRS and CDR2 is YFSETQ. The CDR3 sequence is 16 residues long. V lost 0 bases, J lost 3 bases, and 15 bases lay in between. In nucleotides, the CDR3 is TGCGCCAGCAGCTTGGTTCTAGGCACCACGTACACTGAAGCTTTCTTT. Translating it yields CASSLVLGTTYTEAFF.

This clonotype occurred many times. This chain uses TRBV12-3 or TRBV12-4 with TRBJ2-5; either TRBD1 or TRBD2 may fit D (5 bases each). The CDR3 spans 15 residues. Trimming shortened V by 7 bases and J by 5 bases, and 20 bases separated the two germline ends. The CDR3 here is CASTKGTGPGETQYF. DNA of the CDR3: TGTGCCAGCACCAAGGGGACCGGGCCGGGGGAGACCCAGTACTTC.

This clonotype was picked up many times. CDR3 nucleotide sequence: TGTGCCACCAGCAAGAAGCCTTTCAATCAGCCCCAGCATTTT. It encodes CATSKKPFNQPQHF. This rearrangement joins TRBV15 to TRBJ1-5; D unresolved. The V and J ends lost 4 bases and 3 bases respectively, with 10 bases between them. Germline assignment: CDR1 LNHNV and CDR2 YYDKDF (reference sequence). There are 14 residues in the CDR3.

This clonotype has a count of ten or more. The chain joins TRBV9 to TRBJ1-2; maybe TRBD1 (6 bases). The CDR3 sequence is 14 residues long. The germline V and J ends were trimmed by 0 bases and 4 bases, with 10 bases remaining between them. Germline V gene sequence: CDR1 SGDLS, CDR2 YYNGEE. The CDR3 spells CASSVDTGTYGYTF. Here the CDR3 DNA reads TGTGCCAGCAGCGTAGACACAGGGACCTATGGCTACACCTTC.

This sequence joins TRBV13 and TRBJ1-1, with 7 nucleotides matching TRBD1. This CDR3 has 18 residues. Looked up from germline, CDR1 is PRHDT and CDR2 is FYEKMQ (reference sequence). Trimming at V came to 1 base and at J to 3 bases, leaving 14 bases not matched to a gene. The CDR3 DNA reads TGTGCCAGCAGCTTAGAGGAGGGGGCGTTAGGAGGCCACACTGAAGCTTTCTTT. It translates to CASSLEEGALGGHTEAFF.

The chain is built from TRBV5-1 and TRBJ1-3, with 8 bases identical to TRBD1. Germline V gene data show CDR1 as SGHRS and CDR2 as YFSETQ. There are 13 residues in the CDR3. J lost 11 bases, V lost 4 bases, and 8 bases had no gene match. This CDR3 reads CASSPGQGNPIYF. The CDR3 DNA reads TGCGCCAGCAGCCCTGGACAGGGTAACCCCATATATTTT.

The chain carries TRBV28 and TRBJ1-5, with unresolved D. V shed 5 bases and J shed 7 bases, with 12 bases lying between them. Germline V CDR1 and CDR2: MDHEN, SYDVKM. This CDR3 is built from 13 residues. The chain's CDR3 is CASSRPPVQPQHF. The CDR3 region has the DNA TGTGCCAGCAGTCGACCCCCGGTGCAGCCCCAGCATTTT.

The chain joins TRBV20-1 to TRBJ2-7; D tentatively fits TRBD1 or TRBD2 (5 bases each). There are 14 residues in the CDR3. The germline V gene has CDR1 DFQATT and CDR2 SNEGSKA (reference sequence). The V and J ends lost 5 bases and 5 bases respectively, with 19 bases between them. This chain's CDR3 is CSALRAGSWNEQYF. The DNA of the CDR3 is TGCAGTGCTTTGAGGGCAGGGAGTTGGAACGAGCAGTACTTC.

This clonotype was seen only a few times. Written as DNA, the CDR3 is TGCGCCAGCAGCCAAGTTTTGGGTGCGCAGTATTTT. This encodes CASSQVLGAQYF. The chain joins TRBV4-1 to TRBJ2-3; D is ambiguous. In germline, CDR1 is MGHRA, CDR2 YSYEKL. V lost 1 base and J lost 10, with 9 bases in between. CDR3 size: 12 residues.

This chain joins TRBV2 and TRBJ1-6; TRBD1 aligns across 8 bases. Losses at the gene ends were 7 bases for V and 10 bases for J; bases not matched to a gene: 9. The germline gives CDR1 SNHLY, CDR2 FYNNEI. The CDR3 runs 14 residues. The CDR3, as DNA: TGTGCCAGCACGCCGACAGGGGTGGAATCACCCCTCCACTTT. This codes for CASTPTGVESPLHF.